Sequencing of this TCR beta chain was carried out in a study of blood T cells in healthy people across ages. Turning to this clonotype: Its cognate antigen is unknown.

Study-level results: Researchers deemed the diversity estimates from one million T cells underestimates. The study found TCR beta diversity correlated strongly with naive T cell percentage.

The use of a sample-barcoded 5' primer and a J-beta primer mix characterized a second PCR of roughly 6 to 11 cycles. TCRdb used MiXCR to reprocess the 5' RACE reads, holding one entry per CDR3 protein. This sample has 1,300,000 or so distinct CDR3 sequences, with around 59% found just once. The CDR3 runs 12 residues. V lost 3 bases to trimming and J lost 13 bases, with 13 bases between them. Every sample gave at least 5.5 micrograms of total RNA when it was extracted. This clonotype was obtained from a man younger than 35 in good health. The sequencing sample was made of blood. The J gene is TRBJ2-1, the V gene TRBV12-3 or TRBV12-4; TRBD1 might be the D (6 bases). CDR3 DNA: TGTGCCAGCAGTTTGGGGGCAGAGAGTCAGTTCTTC. Protein product: CASSLGAESQFF.